The subject of this entry is one T cell receptor beta chain. No antigen is known for it. The method was immunoSEQ multiplex PCR; TCRdb's version includes in-frame clones alone and lacks a portion of them. The sample contains approximately 25,000 clones, about 80% of which appear only once. These data originate in a study of vaccination effects on CD4 cells after COVID-19. The CDR3 covers 16 residues. Germline V gene lookup returns CDR1 KGHDR and CDR2 SFDVKD. Trimming pared 4 bases from V and 2 bases from J, leaving 16 bases between. Before sequencing, viral peptide pools were used by the ViraFEST assay to expand antigen-specific CD4+ T cells. Subsequent to approximately 11 days of culture, CD4+ T cells were isolated. Vaccination of participants consisted of two doses of either the BNT162b2 or mRNA-1273 vaccine.

The J gene is TRBJ1-2, the V gene TRBV24-1; D might be TRBD1 (6 bases). The receptor's source is a human donor who received a COVID-19 vaccine. Some clones in this sample may be carry-over from other donors' samples. This sample comprised CD4+ T cells from PBMCs cultured with SARS-CoV-2 spike peptides, obtained after COVID-19 vaccination. CDR3: CATSDPGQGRNYGYTF. The CDR3 bases are TGTGCCACCAGTGACCCTGGGCAGGGGAGGAACTATGGCTACACCTTC.